What follows are 5 T cell receptor beta chains derived from one specimen sequenced in a study of T cell responses to AZD1222 COVID-19 vaccine. This table comes from immunoSEQ multiplex PCR, and its TCRdb copy is limited to in-frame clones, with some not included. The sample records around 160,000 clones, 90% to 95% being singletons. This material consisted of peripheral blood, taken 28 days after the second AZD1222 dose. Receptors were obtained from an adult who received the AZD1222 COVID-19 vaccine.

The chain links TRBV14 to TRBJ2-5, with TRBD1 identical over 8 bases. Germline-derived CDR1 and CDR2 are SGHDN and FVKESK. The CDR3 is made up of 18 amino acids. V dropped 1 base and J dropped 5; count of bases not matched to a gene: 15. The CDR3 is CASSQAYGTRGQRETQYF. For the CDR3, the DNA is TGTGCCAGCAGCCAAGCTTACGGCACCAGGGGGCAGAGGGAGACCCAGTACTTC. The entire variable domain, with the rest obtained from reference TRBV14 and TRBJ2-5, is as follows: EAGVTQFPSHSVIEKGQTVTLRCDPISGHDNLYWYRRVMGKEIKFLLHFVKESKQDESGMPNNRFLAERTGGTYSTLKVQPAELEDSGVYFCASSQAYGTRGQRETQYFGPGTRLLVL.

The rearrangement links TRBV5-1 to TRBJ2-7, with D uncertain. Trimming removed 0 bases from V and 1 base from J, with 8 bases in between. Germline V lookup: CDR1 SGHRS, CDR2 YFSETQ. This CDR3 region has 14 residues. The DNA for the CDR3 is TGCGCCAGCAGCTTGGCAGGACCTTCCTACGAGCAGTACTTC. This translates into CASSLAGPSYEQYF.

This chain joins TRBV12-3 or TRBV12-4 and TRBJ2-7, with D uncertain. Trimming cost V 2 bases and J 3 bases, with 5 bases left between them. This CDR3 is 12 amino acids long. The CDR3 DNA reads as TGTGCCAGCAGTTTAACGCGCTACGAGCAGTACTTC. The encoded protein is CASSLTRYEQYF.

The chain joins TRBV27 to TRBJ1-1; 9 bases agree with TRBD1. Germline values: CDR1 MNHEY, CDR2 SMNVEV (reference sequence). The CDR3 runs to 15 residues. V lost 3 bases and J lost 0; bases outside the gene matches: 2. The DNA of the CDR3 is TGTGCCAGCAGTTTCTGGGACAGGGTGAACACTGAAGCTTTCTTT. This codes for CASSFWDRVNTEAFF.

The CDR3 region is CASAAGTTYGYTF. CDR3 nucleotide sequence: TGTGCCTCCGCTGCCGGGACAACTTATGGCTACACCTTC. The V gene is TRBV30, the J gene TRBJ1-2, with D perhaps TRBD1 (6 bases). The CDR3 has 13 residues. Trimming took 7 bases from V and 5 from J, leaving 17 bases between them. Germline CDR1 and CDR2: GTSNPN and SVGIG (reference sequence).